This TCR beta chain was identified during a study of T cell responses to AZD1222 COVID-19 vaccine. Overall study findings and caveats: The breadth and depth of Spike-specific TCRs increased once two AZD1222 doses had been given. Repertoires were obtained only post-peak T cell response. It should be noted that donors were predominantly white British and more often female, and clonal diversity was possibly underestimated.

Details on this clone: Its specificity is not known.

Sequencing was performed with immunoSEQ multiplex PCR; in TCRdb, only in-frame clones are kept and a portion is missing. In the table there are some 150,000 clones, roughly 87% of which are singletons. The CDR3 is 15 residues long. The germline gives CDR1 LGHNA, CDR2 YSLEER. The V and J ends lost 3 bases and 4 bases respectively, with 15 bases between them. The receptor's source is an adult who received the AZD1222 COVID-19 vaccine. V is TRBV4-3 and J is TRBJ1-2; D unresolved. Here the sequenced sample was peripheral blood, taken 28 days after the second AZD1222 dose. CDR3 nucleotide sequence: TGCGCCAGCAGCCATTACGGTGGGGATAGCTATGGCTACACCTTC. Translation gives CASSHYGGDSYGYTF.